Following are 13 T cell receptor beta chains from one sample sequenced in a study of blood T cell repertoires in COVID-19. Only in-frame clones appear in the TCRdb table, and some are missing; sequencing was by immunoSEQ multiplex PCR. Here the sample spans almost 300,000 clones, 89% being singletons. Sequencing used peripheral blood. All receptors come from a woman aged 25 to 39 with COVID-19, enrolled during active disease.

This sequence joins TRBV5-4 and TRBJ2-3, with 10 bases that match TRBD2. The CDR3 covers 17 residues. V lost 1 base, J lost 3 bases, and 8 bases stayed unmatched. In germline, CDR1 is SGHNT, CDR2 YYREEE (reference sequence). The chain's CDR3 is CASSLPVAGGGTDTQYF. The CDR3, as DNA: TGTGCCAGCAGCTTGCCGGTAGCGGGGGGCGGTACAGATACGCAGTATTTT.

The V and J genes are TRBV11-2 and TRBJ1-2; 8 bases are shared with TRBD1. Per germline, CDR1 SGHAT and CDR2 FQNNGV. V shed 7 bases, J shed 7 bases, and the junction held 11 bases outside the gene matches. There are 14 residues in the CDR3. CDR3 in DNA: TGTGCCAGCACCAGGACAGGGCAACGGGGTGGCTACACCTTC. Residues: CASTRTGQRGGYTF.

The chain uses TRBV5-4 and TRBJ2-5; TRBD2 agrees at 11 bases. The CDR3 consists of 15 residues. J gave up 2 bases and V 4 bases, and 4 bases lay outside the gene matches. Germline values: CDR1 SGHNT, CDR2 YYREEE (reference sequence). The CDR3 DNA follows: TGTGCCAGCAGCGCCACTAGCGGGGGACAAGAGACCCAGTACTTC. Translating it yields CASSATSGGQETQYF.

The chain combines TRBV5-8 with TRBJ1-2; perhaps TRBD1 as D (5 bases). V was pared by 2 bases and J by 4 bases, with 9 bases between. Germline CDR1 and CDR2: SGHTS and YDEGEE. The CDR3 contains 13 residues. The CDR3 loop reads CASSFGAVYGYTF. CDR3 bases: TGTGCCAGCAGCTTTGGGGCGGTCTATGGCTACACCTTC.

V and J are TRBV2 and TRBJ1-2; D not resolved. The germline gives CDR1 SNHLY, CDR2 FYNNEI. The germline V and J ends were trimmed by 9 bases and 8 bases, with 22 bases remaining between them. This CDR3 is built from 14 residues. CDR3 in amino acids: CASPGGVPLKGYTF. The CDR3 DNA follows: TGTGCCAGTCCTGGCGGGGTCCCTTTAAAGGGCTACACCTTC.

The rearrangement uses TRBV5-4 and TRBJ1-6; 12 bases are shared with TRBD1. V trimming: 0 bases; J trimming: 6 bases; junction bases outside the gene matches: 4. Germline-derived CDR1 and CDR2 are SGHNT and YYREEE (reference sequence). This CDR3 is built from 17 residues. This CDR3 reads CASSLAGTGGSNSPLHF. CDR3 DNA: TGTGCCAGCAGCTTGGCCGGGACAGGGGGCAGTAATTCACCCCTCCACTTT.

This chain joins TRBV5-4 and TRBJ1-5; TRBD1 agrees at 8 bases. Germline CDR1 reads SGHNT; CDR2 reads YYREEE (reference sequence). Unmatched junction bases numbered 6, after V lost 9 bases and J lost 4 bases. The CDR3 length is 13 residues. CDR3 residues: CATATGGNQPQHF. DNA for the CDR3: TGTGCCACCGCCACAGGGGGAAATCAGCCCCAGCATTTT.

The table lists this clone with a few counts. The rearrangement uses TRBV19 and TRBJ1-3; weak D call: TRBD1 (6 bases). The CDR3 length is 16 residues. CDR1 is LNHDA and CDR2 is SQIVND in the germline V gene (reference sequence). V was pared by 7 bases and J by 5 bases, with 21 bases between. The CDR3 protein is CASTRTGTFGRNTIYF. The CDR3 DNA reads TGTGCCAGTACCCGGACCGGGACATTTGGAAGAAACACCATATATTTT.

This chain's CDR3 is CASSEVPSKSEQFF. The DNA of the CDR3 is TGCGCCAGCAGCGAGGTCCCTTCTAAAAGTGAGCAGTTCTTC. The chain joins TRBV5-1 to TRBJ2-1; D remains ambiguous. Germline V CDR1 and CDR2: SGHRS, YFSETQ. V dropped 4 bases and J dropped 9 bases, with 17 bases sitting between them. The CDR3 length is 14 residues.

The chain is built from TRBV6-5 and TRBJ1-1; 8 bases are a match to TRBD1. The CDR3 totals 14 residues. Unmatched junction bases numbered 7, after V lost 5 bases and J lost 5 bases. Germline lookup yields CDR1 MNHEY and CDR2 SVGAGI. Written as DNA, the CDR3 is TGTGCCAGCAGTCCCATGACAGGGGAGACTGAAGCTTTCTTT. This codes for CASSPMTGETEAFF.

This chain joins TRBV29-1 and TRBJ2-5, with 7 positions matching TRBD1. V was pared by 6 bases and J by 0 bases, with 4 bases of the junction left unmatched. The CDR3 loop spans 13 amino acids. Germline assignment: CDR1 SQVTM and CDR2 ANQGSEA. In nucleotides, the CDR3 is TGCAGCGTCGACAGGGTAAACCAAGAGACCCAGTACTTC. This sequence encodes CSVDRVNQETQYF.

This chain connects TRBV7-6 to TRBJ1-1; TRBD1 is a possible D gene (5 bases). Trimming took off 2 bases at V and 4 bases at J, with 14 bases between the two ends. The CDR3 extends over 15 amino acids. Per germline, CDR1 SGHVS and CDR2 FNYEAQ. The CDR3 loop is CASSLLVGVGTEAFF. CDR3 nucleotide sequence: TGTGCCAGCAGCTTATTGGTAGGGGTAGGCACTGAAGCTTTCTTT. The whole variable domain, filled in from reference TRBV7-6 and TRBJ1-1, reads GAGVSQSPRYKVTKRGQDVALRCDPISGHVSLYWYRQALGQGPEFLTYFNYEAQQDKSGLPNDRFSAERPEGSISTLTIQRTEQRDSAMYRCASSLLVGVGTEAFFGQGTRLTVV.

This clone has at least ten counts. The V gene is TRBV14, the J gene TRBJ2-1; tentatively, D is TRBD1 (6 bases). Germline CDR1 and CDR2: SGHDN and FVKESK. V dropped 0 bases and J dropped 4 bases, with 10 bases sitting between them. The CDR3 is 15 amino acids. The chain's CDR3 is CASSQEGGGYNEQFF. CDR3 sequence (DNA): TGTGCCAGCAGCCAAGAAGGGGGTGGGTACAATGAGCAGTTCTTC.